The clone carrying this TCR beta chain was seen a single time. Its antigen remains unidentified. These data are taken from a study of T cells in localized non-small cell lung cancer. Libraries were prepared by immunoSEQ multiplex PCR; TCRdb keeps only in-frame clonotypes and omits some of them. The sample holds about 29,000 clones, roughly 87% seen once. V was cut by 6 bases and J by 2 bases, with 14 bases left in between. The CDR3 totals 15 residues. Germline CDR1 and CDR2: MNHEY and SVGAGI. The study's findings and limits: Without multi-region sequencing, intratumor heterogeneity could not be excluded.

The source material was peripheral blood, sampled before any cancer treatment. The V gene is TRBV6-5, the J gene TRBJ1-3; TRBD1 is a possible D gene (5 bases). This sequence was found in a woman aged 40-69 years with stage I lung adenocarcinoma. CDR3 bases: TGTGCCAGCAGGCCAACCGGGACGGCTGGAAACACCATATATTTT. Its protein is CASRPTGTAGNTIYF.